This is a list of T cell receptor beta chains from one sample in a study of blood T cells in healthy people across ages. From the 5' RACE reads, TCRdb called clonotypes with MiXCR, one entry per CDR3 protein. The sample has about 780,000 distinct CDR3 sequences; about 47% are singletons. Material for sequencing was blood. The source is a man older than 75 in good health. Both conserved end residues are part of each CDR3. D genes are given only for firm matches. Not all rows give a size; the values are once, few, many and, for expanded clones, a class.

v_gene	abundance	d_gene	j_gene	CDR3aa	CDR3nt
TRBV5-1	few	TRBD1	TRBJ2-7	CASSLGGQGLDEQYF	TGCGCCAGCAGCTTGGGGGGACAGGGGCTTGACGAGCAGTACTTC
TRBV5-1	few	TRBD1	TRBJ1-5	CASSLGQGEQPQHF	TGCGCCAGCAGCTTGGGACAGGGCGAACAGCCCCAGCATTTT
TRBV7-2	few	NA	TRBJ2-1	CASSLEKAYYNEQFF	TGTGCCAGCAGCTTAGAGAAAGCCTATTACAATGAGCAGTTCTTC
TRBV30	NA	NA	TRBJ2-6	CAWSVGRAGANVLTF	TGTGCCTGGAGTGTAGGCAGGGCTGGGGCCAACGTCCTGACTTTC
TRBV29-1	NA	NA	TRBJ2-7	CSSRGQNYEQYF	TGCAGCTCTCGCGGACAGAACTACGAGCAGTACTTC
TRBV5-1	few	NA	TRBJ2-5	CASSQNPGKQETQYF	TGCGCCAGCAGTCAGAACCCGGGAAAACAAGAGACCCAGTACTTC
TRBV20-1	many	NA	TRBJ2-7	CSASLLGYEQYF	TGCAGTGCTAGCCTTTTGGGATACGAGCAGTACTTC
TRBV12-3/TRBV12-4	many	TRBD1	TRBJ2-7	CASSLVQGIYEQYF	TGTGCCAGCAGTTTAGTACAGGGGATCTACGAGCAGTACTTC
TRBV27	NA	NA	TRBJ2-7	CASSLLAREQYF	TGTGCCAGCAGTTTATTGGCGCGGGAGCAGTACTTC
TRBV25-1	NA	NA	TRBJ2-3	CASSELAPGSDTQYF	TGTGCCAGCAGTGAATTGGCCCCTGGGTCAGATACGCAGTATTTT
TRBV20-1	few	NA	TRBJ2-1	CSAISGLGINEQFF	TGCAGTGCCATTAGCGGATTGGGGATAAATGAGCAGTTCTTC
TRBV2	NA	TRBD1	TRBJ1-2	CASSSQGGYGYTF	TGTGCCAGCAGTTCTCAGGGGGGCTATGGCTACACCTTC
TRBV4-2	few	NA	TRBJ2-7	CASSPIAYSYEQYF	TGTGCCAGCAGCCCTATAGCGTACTCCTACGAGCAGTACTTC
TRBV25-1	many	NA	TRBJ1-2	CASSESGDGYTF	TGTGCCAGCAGTGAATCGGGTGATGGCTACACCTTC
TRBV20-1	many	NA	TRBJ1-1	CSASSLGKKAFF	TGCAGTGCTAGCTCCCTAGGAAAAAAAGCTTTCTTT
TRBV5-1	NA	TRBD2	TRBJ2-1	CASSLGEGYNEQFF	TGCGCCAGCAGCTTGGGGGAGGGGTACAATGAGCAGTTCTTC
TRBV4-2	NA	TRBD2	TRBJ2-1	CASSHSLAGNNEQFF	TGTGCCAGCAGCCATAGCCTAGCGGGAAACAATGAGCAGTTCTTC
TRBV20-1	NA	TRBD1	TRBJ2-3	CSASTPGTGREASTDTQYF	TGCAGTGCCTCGACCCCGGGGACAGGCCGCGAAGCTAGCACAGATACGCAGTATTTT
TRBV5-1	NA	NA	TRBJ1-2	CASSLRGLRGYTF	TGCGCCAGCAGCCTCAGGGGCCTGAGAGGCTACACCTTC
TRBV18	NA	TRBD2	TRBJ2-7	CASSGYGGGSEQYF	TGTGCCAGCTCAGGCTACGGGGGAGGGAGCGAGCAGTACTTC
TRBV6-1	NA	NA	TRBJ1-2	CASSEFTGPNYGYTF	TGTGCCAGCAGTGAGTTTACGGGACCTAACTATGGCTACACCTTC
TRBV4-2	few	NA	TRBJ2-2	CASSPEGTNTGELFF	TGTGCCAGCAGTCCCGAGGGCACGAACACCGGGGAGCTGTTTTTT
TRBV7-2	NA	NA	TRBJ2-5	CASSLDHSETQYF	TGTGCCAGCAGCTTAGATCACTCAGAGACCCAGTACTTC
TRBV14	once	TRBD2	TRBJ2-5	CASSQELTSGLYEQYF	TGTGCCAGCAGCCAAGAGCTGACTAGCGGGCTCTATGAGCAGTACTTC
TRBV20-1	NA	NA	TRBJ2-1	CSARSTRGSSYNEQFF	TGCAGTGCTAGATCGACTAGGGGAAGCTCCTACAATGAGCAGTTCTTC
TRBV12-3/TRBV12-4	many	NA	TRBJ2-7	CASSFHSSYEQYF	TGTGCCAGCAGTTTTCATAGCTCCTACGAGCAGTACTTC
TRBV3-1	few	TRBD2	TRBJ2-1	CASSQGGSGILNEQFF	TGTGCCAGCAGCCAAGGAGGGAGCGGGATTCTTAATGAGCAGTTCTTC